At least ten counts were recorded for the clone carrying this T cell receptor beta chain. TCR beta CDR3 regions were amplified from RNA. The TCR CDR3 first-round RT-PCR relied on the HTBI primer set. In TCRdb, the multiplex PCR reads were re-called with MiXCR into one record per CDR3 protein. Counted here are about 500,000 distinct CDR3 sequences, roughly 15% occurring once; the ten biggest clones make up roughly 15%. Out of over 7.5 ml of fresh peripheral blood came the PBMCs. The sample belongs to a study of T cells in Graves' hyperthyroidism and ophthalmopathy. Study at large: The authors collected peripheral blood at initial diagnosis, before any treatment.

Trimming cost V 11 bases and J 5 bases, with 19 bases left between them. Per germline, CDR1 MNHNS and CDR2 SASEGT. This CDR3 has 14 amino acids. The clonotype comes from a woman under 30 with Graves' ophthalmopathy. Sequenced material: blood. The chain combines TRBV6-1 with TRBJ1-5; D gene uncertain. This chain's CDR3 is CAGSQGIEHQPQHF. The CDR3 region has the DNA TGTGCCGGATCACAAGGGATCGAACATCAGCCCCAGCATTTT.